The 15 T cell receptor beta chains presented below share a single source sample, sequenced in a study of T cells in Graves' hyperthyroidism and ophthalmopathy (dated by TCRdb to the late 2010s). The library came from multiplex PCR. The data were produced on an Illumina HiSeq 2000. Amplification of TCR beta CDR3 regions was carried out from RNA transcripts. The TCR CDR3 was subjected to a first round of RT-PCR using the HTBI primer set and the Qiagen OneStep RT-PCR kit. In TCRdb, the public reads were trimmed at Q25 with fastp and aligned with MiXCR, with productive beta chains retained. Rows matching on CDR3 protein sequence are summarized as one entry with the most common DNA and genes. A total of a few hundred thousand distinct CDR3 sequences appear in this sample, under 25% of them only once. Of the sample, more than 25% is held by the ten largest clones. Sequencing was carried out using blood. All receptors derive from a man younger than 35 with Graves' hyperthyroidism.

This clonotype was seen ten or more times. This chain connects TRBV14 to TRBJ2-7, with D hard to call. This CDR3 contains 13 residues. Germline V lookup: CDR1 SGHDN, CDR2 FVKESK. Trimming took off 1 base at V and 3 bases at J, with 7 bases between the two ends. DNA for the CDR3: TGTGCCAGCAGCCAAGTTTTAAACTACGAGCAGTACTTC. Its protein is CASSQVLNYEQYF. Complete variable domain (other parts from reference TRBV14 and TRBJ2-7): EAGVTQFPSHSVIEKGQTVTLRCDPISGHDNLYWYRRVMGKEIKFLLHFVKESKQDESGMPNNRFLAERTGGTYSTLKVQPAELEDSGVYFCASSQVLNYEQYFGPGTRLTVT.

This clonotype was detected ten times or more. The V call is TRBV6-1, the J call TRBJ1-1; D gene ambiguous. Trimming took off 6 bases at V and 1 base at J, with 9 bases between the two ends. CDR3 length: 13 amino acids. Germline CDR1 MNHNS, CDR2 SASEGT. CDR3 residues: CASSTSGNTEAFF. DNA of the CDR3: TGTGCCAGCAGCACGTCGGGGAACACTGAAGCTTTCTTT.

This clonotype was detected ten times or more. The chain links TRBV6-5 to TRBJ1-6, with D perhaps TRBD1 (5 bases). Germline loops: CDR1 MNHEY, CDR2 SVGAGI. This CDR3 comprises 15 residues. Trimming removed 0 bases from V and 10 bases from J, with 13 bases in between. The CDR3 DNA is TGTGCCAGCAGTTACTCTAGGACAACCGTATCACCCCTCCACTTT. This translates into CASSYSRTTVSPLHF.

This clonotype showed up many times. Since no conserved phenylalanine or tryptophan closes the CDR3, a read error is the likely cause. It is unclear where the CDR3 begins or ends on the DNA, so no DNA is shown, and the CDR3 is as TCRdb lists it. This chain connects TRBV12-3 or TRBV12-4 to TRBJ1-2; TRBD1, the table's D call, was not compared with the DNA. The CDR3 length equals 12 residues, ends included. The CDR3 region is CASSSPMTGSTL.

There are a few counts of this clonotype. The V and J genes are TRBV6-5 and TRBJ2-7; 9 nucleotides match TRBD1. From germline, CDR1 is MNHEY and CDR2 SVGAGI. The CDR3 runs to 15 residues. V lost 4 bases, J lost 2 bases, and 6 bases stayed unmatched. The CDR3 loop is CASSSRTGAAYEQYF. The CDR3 region has the DNA TGTGCCAGCAGTTCCCGGACAGGGGCGGCCTACGAGCAGTACTTC.

The chain links TRBV9 to TRBJ2-2, with 10 bases that match TRBD2. V shed 0 bases and J 6 bases; nucleotides not matched to a gene: 5. The CDR3 has 16 residues. Germline V gene sequence: CDR1 SGDLS, CDR2 YYNGEE. CDR3 nucleotides: TGTGCCAGCAGCGTAGTAAGCGGGGGGGCCTCCGGGGAGCTGTTTTTT. This gives the protein CASSVVSGGASGELFF.

There are a few counts of this clonotype. The junction departs from germline at one end; a sequencing error may be responsible. This chain links TRBV29-1 with TRBJ2-2; D possibly corresponds to TRBD2 (5 bases). The CDR3 has 12 residues. Germline V gene sequence: CDR1 SQVTM, CDR2 ANQGSEA. CDR3 sequence reads: CSVLLGIGELSF. The CDR3 region has the DNA TGCAGCGTGCTTCTAGGTATCGGGGAGCTGTCTTTT.

The CDR3 region is CSASATTDTNQPQHF. CDR3 DNA sequence: TGCAGTGCTAGTGCTACGACAGACACCAATCAGCCCCAGCATTTT. The chain employs TRBV20-1 and TRBJ1-5; D is possibly TRBD1 (5 bases). Germline CDR1 DFQATT, CDR2 SNEGSKA (reference sequence). The V and J ends lost 3 bases and 3 bases respectively, with 15 bases between them. This CDR3 spans 15 amino acids.

This clonotype was seen many times. The V gene is TRBV27, the J gene TRBJ1-5; possible D gene TRBD1, 5 bases. Germline-derived CDR1 and CDR2 are MNHEY and SMNVEV (reference sequence). Trimming took 3 bases from V and 2 from J, leaving 8 bases between them. This CDR3 is built from 14 residues. The CDR3 nucleotides read TGTGCCAGCAGTTTTTCAGGGCGCAATCAGCCCCAGCATTTT. Translated: CASSFSGRNQPQHF.

Many counts were recorded for this clonotype. V usage is TRBV6-2 or TRBV6-3 and J usage is TRBJ2-7; 7 positions agree with TRBD2. The CDR3 has 12 residues. Germline-derived CDR1 and CDR2 are MNHEY and SVGEGT. Trimming at V came to 6 bases and at J to 3 bases, leaving 2 bases not matched to a gene. In nucleotides, the CDR3 is TGTGCCAGCAGCCGGGGGGACTACGAGCAGTACTTC. Its protein product is CASSRGDYEQYF.

This clonotype was counted many times. The V gene is TRBV20-1, the J gene TRBJ1-1, with D perhaps TRBD1 (6 bases). Germline CDR1 is DFQATT and CDR2 is SNEGSKA (reference sequence). The CDR3 has 13 amino acids. Deletions cut 3 bases from V and 8 bases from J, with 16 bases between. The CDR3 spells CSASGTLPKEAFF. The CDR3 DNA reads TGCAGTGCTAGCGGGACACTGCCAAAAGAAGCTTTCTTT.

This clonotype has at least ten counts. CDR3 nucleotide sequence: TGCGCCAGCAGTCTAACACTAGCGGGGGCTACCTACGAGCAGTACTTC. Translated, it gives CASSLTLAGATYEQYF. The chain employs TRBV5-1 and TRBJ2-7; 11 bases line up with TRBD2. CDR1 SGHRS and CDR2 YFSETQ come from the germline V gene. The CDR3 is made up of 16 amino acids. V lost 5 bases to trimming and J lost 2 bases; unmatched junction nucleotides: 9.

This clonotype was recorded at least ten times. This chain connects TRBV12-5 to TRBJ2-5, with 7 bases fitting TRBD1. The CDR3 consists of 15 residues. Per germline, CDR1 LGHNT and CDR2 FRNRAP. Trimming took 1 base from V and 4 from J; bases not matched to a gene: 6. This chain's CDR3 is CASGLEKGARETQYF. The CDR3 DNA is TGTGCTAGTGGTTTGGAGAAGGGGGCGAGAGAGACCCAGTACTTC.

This clonotype showed up many times. The chain carries TRBV28 and TRBJ1-5; no clear D. V shed 7 bases and J shed 7 bases, with 17 bases lying between them. Germline values: CDR1 MDHEN, CDR2 SYDVKM. The CDR3 is 14 residues long. CDR3 nucleotide sequence: TGTGCCAGCAAGAGGGAGGGCCGAGGCCAGCCCCAGCATTTT. Its protein product is CASKREGRGQPQHF.

On this clonotype itself: A much more abundant neighbour one base away suggests this may be a read error. A read error is likely, as this CDR3 ends without the conserved phenylalanine or tryptophan. The chain couples TRBV27 to TRBJ2-2; 9 positions agree with TRBD1. The CDR3 has 15 amino acids. The J segment lost 7 bases and the V segment lost 5 bases, leaving 8 bases of the junction unmatched. Germline V gene sequence: CDR1 MNHEY, CDR2 SMNVEV (reference sequence). CDR3 region: CASSDLQGADGELFC. CDR3 in DNA: TGTGCCAGCAGTGATTTACAGGGGGCCGACGGGGAGCTGTTTTGT.